These 17 T cell receptor beta chains were sequenced from one sample in a study of patients and donors after allogeneic stem cell transplantation. TCRdb itself ran the RT-PCR reads through MiXCR, one entry per CDR3 protein. The profile covers about 150,000 distinct CDR3 sequences, with roughly two fifths appearing a single time and 50% taken by the ten largest. The specimen was blood, either unsorted or a sorted T cell fraction (not recorded which). The receptors shown here come from a human donor who was either an allogeneic HSCT recipient or a stem cell or donor lymphocyte infusion donor (not recorded which). It is not recorded whose cells these are; they may come from a transplant donor.

This clonotype was detected a few times. The rearrangement uses TRBV4-3 and TRBJ2-1; 8 nucleotides agree with TRBD2. V was pared by 2 bases and J by 7 bases, with 7 bases of the junction left unmatched. Germline lookup yields CDR1 LGHNA and CDR2 YSLEER. The CDR3 runs 15 residues. The CDR3 coding sequence is TGCGCCAGCAGCCAATTTCGGGGGGGGATGAATGAGCAGTTCTTC. This gives the protein CASSQFRGGMNEQFF.

CDR3 nucleotide sequence: TGCAGTGCTAGAGATTTTGGGGGGAGCTCCTACGAGCAGTACTTC. It translates to CSARDFGGSSYEQYF. The rearrangement uses TRBV20-1 and TRBJ2-7; tentatively, D is TRBD2 (6 bases). Germline CDR1 DFQATT, CDR2 SNEGSKA (reference sequence). The CDR3 length is 15 residues. The V gene lost 0 bases and the J gene lost 0 bases, with 12 bases spanning the gap.

This clonotype was picked up one time. V gene TRBV12-3 or TRBV12-4 combines with J gene TRBJ1-4; D might be TRBD1 (5 bases). The CDR3 is 16 residues long. V lost 1 base and J 3 bases, leaving 12 bases between the germline ends. For the CDR3, the DNA is TGTGCCAGCAGTTTAGGGTTGATAGGGGCTAATGAAAAACTGTTTTTT. Protein: CASSLGLIGANEKLFF.

This clonotype has a count of ten or more. In nucleotides, the CDR3 is TGTGCCAGCAGCTTAGTCCATTCACCCCTCCACTTT. It codes for CASSLVHSPLHF. The chain uses TRBV7-9 and TRBJ1-6; no definite D call. With 1 base removed from V and 8 bases from J, the gap between germline ends came to 3 bases. The CDR3 covers 12 residues. Per germline, CDR1 SEHNR and CDR2 FQNEAQ (reference sequence).

In this sample, this clonotype turned up a few times. This chain joins TRBV12-3 or TRBV12-4 and TRBJ2-1; D remains ambiguous. V was trimmed by 8 bases and J by 10 bases, leaving 21 bases between them. The CDR3 runs to 14 residues. The CDR3 reads CASEVGPLTREQFF. The CDR3, as DNA: TGTGCCAGCGAGGTAGGCCCACTGACTCGGGAGCAGTTCTTC.

The V gene is TRBV7-9, the J gene TRBJ2-1; 9 bases are shared with TRBD2. Losses at the gene ends were 3 bases for V and 3 bases for J; bases not matched to a gene: 6. The CDR3 runs to 16 residues. CDR1 is SEHNR, CDR2 FQNEAQ, per germline (reference sequence). This CDR3 is CASSFRASGDYNEQFF. The CDR3 DNA sequence: TGTGCCAGCAGCTTTCGGGCTAGCGGGGACTACAATGAGCAGTTCTTC.

The V call is TRBV6-1, the J call TRBJ1-1; D call uncertain. CDR3 length: 14 amino acids. CDR1 is MNHNS, CDR2 SASEGT, per germline. Trimming removed 1 base at V and 6 bases at J, with 12 bases between. CDR3 nucleotide sequence: TGTGCCAGCAGTGAAGGTGGGTTTACCCCTGAAGCTTTCTTT. Encoded protein: CASSEGGFTPEAFF.

The chain carries TRBV9 and TRBJ2-2; D not resolved. Germline loops: CDR1 SGDLS, CDR2 YYNGEE. Trimming took off 3 bases at V and 8 bases at J, with 14 bases between the two ends. This CDR3 is built from 14 residues. The CDR3, as DNA: TGTGCCAGCAGCGCGACCCCCGATAGGGGGGAGCTGTTTTTT. This codes for CASSATPDRGELFF.

V is TRBV6-2 or TRBV6-3 and J is TRBJ1-1; TRBD1 matches 10 bases. CDR3 length: 16 amino acids. Germline-derived CDR1 and CDR2 are MNHEY and SVGEGT. J gave up 1 base and V 5 bases, and 7 bases lay outside the gene matches. The CDR3 coding sequence is TGTGCCAGCAGTACGGACAGGGGGAGGGGGAACACTGAAGCTTTCTTT. This gives the protein CASSTDRGRGNTEAFF.

The chain joins TRBV7-9 to TRBJ1-1, with unresolved D. V was pared by 1 base and J by 4 bases, with 10 bases between. Germline CDR1 and CDR2: SEHNR and FQNEAQ (reference sequence). The length of the CDR3 is 14 residues. CDR3 sequence (DNA): TGTGCCAGCAGCTTAGTCCGCAGGATCACTGAAGCTTTCTTT. It encodes CASSLVRRITEAFF.

The sample holds a few counts of this clonotype. V gene TRBV29-1 combines with J gene TRBJ1-4, with D unclear. V was cut by 4 bases and J by 2 bases, with 5 bases left in between. CDR1 SQVTM and CDR2 ANQGSEA come from the germline V gene. CDR3 length: 12 amino acids. CDR3 nucleotides: TGCAGCGTTGGCGGGACTAATGAAAAACTGTTTTTT. Translation: CSVGGTNEKLFF. Full variable domain (remainder filled in from reference TRBV29-1 and TRBJ1-4): SAVISQKPSRDICQRGTSLTIQCQVDSQVTMMFWYRQQPGQSLTLIATANQGSEATYESGFVIDKFPISRPNLTFSTLTVSNMSPEDSSIYLCSVGGTNEKLFFGSGTQLSVL.

The chain uses TRBV7-8 and TRBJ2-5, with D perhaps TRBD2 (5 bases). Germline CDR1 reads SGHVS; CDR2 reads FQNEAQ. CDR3 length: 15 residues. V gave up 3 bases and J gave up 5 bases, with 16 bases separating them. DNA for the CDR3: TGTGCCAGCAGCTTTGGGCTAGCATTGAGGGAGACCCAGTACTTC. Amino acid sequence: CASSFGLALRETQYF.

V usage is TRBV6-2 or TRBV6-3 and J usage is TRBJ1-1, with unresolved D. The germline V gene has CDR1 MNHEY and CDR2 SVGEGT. V lost 0 bases and J lost 4, with 9 bases in between. The CDR3 covers 14 residues. The DNA of the CDR3 is TGTGCCAGCAGTTACTCGGGAATCCCCACTGAAGCTTTCTTT. This translates into CASSYSGIPTEAFF.

This clonotype was seen a handful of times. This chain links TRBV6-5 with TRBJ2-2; TRBD1 matches at 8 bases. V shed 7 bases, J shed 1 base, and the junction held 5 bases outside the gene matches. The V gene's germline CDR1 is MNHEY and CDR2 SVGAGI. The CDR3 has 15 amino acids. CDR3 DNA sequence: TGTGCCAGCAAATCCGGGACAGGGAACACCGGGGAGCTGTTTTTT. Its translation: CASKSGTGNTGELFF.

The chain couples TRBV2 to TRBJ2-7; TRBD2 matches at 10 bases. V was clipped by 6 bases and J by 3 bases; unmatched bases: 11. Germline assignment: CDR1 SNHLY and CDR2 FYNNEI. CDR3 length: 16 amino acids. DNA of the CDR3: TGTGCCAGCAGGGGATGGGGGACTAGCGTGATCTACGAGCAGTACGTC. Translated, it gives CASRGWGTSVIYEQYV.

This chain joins TRBV12-3 or TRBV12-4 and TRBJ2-1; no reliable D call. V was shortened by 7 bases and J by 6 bases, with 4 bases between the two germline ends. This CDR3 comprises 10 residues. The CDR3 here is CASMGNEQFF. In DNA, the CDR3 is TGTGCCAGCATGGGCAATGAGCAGTTCTTC.

This sequence joins TRBV27 and TRBJ2-3, with D perhaps TRBD2 (5 bases). The CDR3 extends over 12 amino acids. Germline V gives CDR1 MNHEY, CDR2 SMNVEV (reference sequence). V lost 10 bases to trimming and J lost 4 bases, with 12 bases between them. The CDR3 bases are TGTGCCATTCGGGATCGGTCAGATACGCAGTATTTT. Encoded protein: CAIRDRSDTQYF.